This entry concerns a single TCR beta chain. What it recognizes is unknown. The sample is drawn from a study of a mutant IDH1 vaccine in newly diagnosed glioma. About the research overall: Treated patients comprised 62.5% males and about 38% females, mean age about 43 years. Beforehand, treatment had been radiotherapy, temozolomide, or both; the majority received both.

Stated time point: baseline, week 1 (first vaccination visit). Indicated treatment: pre-vaccination baseline after standard-of-care therapy. Sequenced by immunoSEQ multiplex PCR; TCRdb stores in-frame clones only, minus some. The sample holds about 88,000 clones; over 70% are singletons and the top ten take 5.3%. V shed 2 bases, J shed 3 bases, and the junction held 9 bases outside the gene matches. Germline CDR1 and CDR2: SGDLS and YYNGEE. The CDR3 runs to 17 residues. Regarding the study as a whole: Vaccine-induced responses were seen in less than 95% of patients, spanning several MHC alleles. Top-clonotype changes in peripheral T cells seemed unrelated to pseudoprogression.

Sequencing used PBMCs, obtained from a glioma patient treated with radiotherapy, temozolomide or both. The clonotype comes from a man in his forties or fifties with glioma. Some clones in this sample may be carry-over from other donors' samples. The chain couples TRBV9 to TRBJ2-2, with 8 bases lining up with TRBD2. The CDR3 here is CASSVPLRGGYTGELFF. The CDR3 region has the DNA TGTGCCAGCAGCGTTCCGCTTCGGGGGGGATACACCGGGGAGCTGTTTTTT.